This T cell receptor beta chain stems from a study of T cell repertoires in ileal Crohn's disease. This clone was counted once. Time point indicated: neoterminal ileum biopsy at postoperative endoscopy, about 6 months after surgery. Profiled with immunoSEQ multiplex PCR; TCRdb holds only in-frame clones, not every one. Among 4,000 or so clones listed, roughly three quarters were seen once. This CDR3 contains 16 residues. The germline CDR1 and CDR2 sequences are LNHDA and SQIVND (reference sequence). Trimming stripped 7 bases from V and 0 bases from J, with 16 bases between. This sequence joins TRBV19 and TRBJ1-5; D is undetermined. Input material: ileal tissue. This clonotype was obtained from an adult with Crohn's disease. CDR3 sequence reads: CASTYSGPNSNQPQHF. The CDR3 DNA follows: TGTGCCAGTACCTACTCAGGTCCCAATAGCAATCAGCCCCAGCATTTT.